The source of this T cell receptor (beta chain) is a study of PD-1 blockade in classical Hodgkin lymphoma. About the study: Every 2 weeks, patients had 3 mg/kg nivolumab intravenously.

TCRdb's copy holds only in-frame clones and misses some; the assay was immunoSEQ multiplex PCR. The table includes around 39,000 clones, over 60% detected once. All patients relapsed after autologous stem cell transplantation, and brentuximab vedotin exposure varied. Best responses were complete response, partial response or progressive disease. This clone has only one observation. What it binds is unknown. Whole-study results and caveats: The study found that TCR diversity rose significantly by C4D1 in CD4+ but not CD8+ cells.

The sample consisted of peripheral blood mononuclear cells (PBMCs), taken before the second cycle of nivolumab. The sequence derives from a human donor with classical Hodgkin lymphoma.

CDR3 DNA sequence: TGTGCCAGCAGCGTAGGCGGAGGGCGGGCACCCCTCCACTTT. It codes for CASSVGGGRAPLHF. The J gene is TRBJ1-6, the V gene TRBV9; no clear D gene. Trimming removed 0 bases from V and 11 bases from J, with 12 bases in between. The CDR3 spans 14 residues. Germline CDR1 and CDR2: SGDLS and YYNGEE.